The next 22 T cell receptor beta chains were all read from a single sample in a study of tumor-infiltrating lymphocytes in primary liver carcinoma. The authors made TCR beta cDNA from around 500 ng total RNA with a constant-region primer. Nested multiplex PCR, run for three rounds with slightly modified ARM-PCR, yielded TCR beta libraries. The opening two PCR rounds, about 11 cycles each, paired TRBV1-TRBV30 forward primers with a C-beta reverse primer. In TCRdb, the multiplex PCR reads were re-called with MiXCR into one record per CDR3 protein. The repertoire includes about 74,000 distinct CDR3 sequences, roughly three quarters of them detected once, and around 30% sits in the top ten. Co-extracting RNA and DNA was done with 20-30 mg of unsorted bulk tissue as input. The sample comprised liver tumor tissue from sampling region 4. This sample's subset: tumor region T4, right-lateral pole. Every receptor here comes from a man aged 40-49 years with primary liver carcinoma and hepatitis B virus infection.

In regard to this clonotype: No conserved phenylalanine or tryptophan is present at the end of the CDR3, so a read error is the likely explanation. This chain connects TRBV12-3 or TRBV12-4 to TRBJ2-2; D not resolved. V shed 3 bases and J shed 5 bases, with 13 bases lying between them. The CDR3 has 15 amino acids. CDR3 residues: CASSLGAPRTGELFL. CDR3 in DNA: TGTGCCAGCAGTTTGGGCGCCCCGAGAACCGGGGAGCTGTTTTTA.

Note on this clonotype: A much bigger clone sits one base away, suggesting this may be a read error. For the CDR3, the DNA is TGCGCCAGCCAAGGTGGGCTTACAGAGACCCAGTACTTC. This codes for CASQGGLTETQYF. The V and J genes are TRBV5-1 and TRBJ2-5; D not certain. V lost 7 bases and J lost 4, with 14 bases in between. This CDR3 contains 13 residues. Germline loops: CDR1 SGHRS, CDR2 YFSETQ.

This clonotype has a handful of counts. This chain uses TRBV28 with TRBJ2-3; 11 nucleotides align to TRBD2. Germline values: CDR1 MDHEN, CDR2 SYDVKM. The J segment lost 2 bases and the V segment lost 6 bases, leaving 13 bases of the junction unmatched. CDR3 size: 18 residues. The CDR3 coding sequence is TGTGCCAGCAGCAACCCCTCCAGGACTAGCGGGCCCACAGATACGCAGTATTTT. This gives the protein CASSNPSRTSGPTDTQYF.

Regarding this clonotype: It is likely a read error, because the conserved phenylalanine at the end of the CDR3 is missing. The rearrangement links TRBV10-3 to TRBJ2-1; no clear D gene. The CDR3 spans 11 residues. Germline V gives CDR1 ENHRY, CDR2 SYGVKD. The CDR3 DNA sequence: TGTGTCATCAGTGAAGGGTCTCAGCAGTTCTCC. Protein sequence: CVISEGSQQFS.

The rearrangement links TRBV12-3 or TRBV12-4 to TRBJ2-1; unclear D gene. The length of the CDR3 is 15 residues. The V and J ends lost 6 bases and 8 bases respectively, with 20 bases between them. The CDR3 DNA reads TGTGCCAGCAGCCCTCCAACGGTTATGCAGGATGAGCAGTTCTTC. Translated: CASSPPTVMQDEQFF.

Only one count was recorded for this clonotype. It is likely a read error, because the conserved phenylalanine at the end of the CDR3 is missing. The rearrangement links TRBV12-3 or TRBV12-4 to TRBJ1-3; possible D gene TRBD1, 5 bases. This CDR3 region has 15 residues. Trimming took 3 bases from V and 2 from J, leaving 11 bases between them. The CDR3 sequence: CASSFCGGAGNTIYP. CDR3 bases: TGTGCCAGCAGTTTTTGTGGGGGAGCTGGAAACACCATATATCCT.

The CDR3 protein is CASSLIGGGTGELFF. The DNA for the CDR3 is TGTGCCAGCAGTTTGATAGGGGGCGGCACCGGGGAGCTGTTTTTT. The chain uses TRBV28 and TRBJ2-2; 7 bases agree with TRBD1. The CDR3 length is 15 residues. Germline CDR1 and CDR2: MDHEN and SYDVKM. V was clipped by 3 bases and J by 4 bases; unmatched bases: 5.

Note on this clonotype: Since the CDR3 does not end with the conserved phenylalanine or tryptophan, this likely comes from a read error. The chain couples TRBV29-1 to TRBJ2-7, with a tentative D call TRBD2 (6 bases). The germline gives CDR1 SQVTM, CDR2 ANQGSEA. CDR3 length: 13 amino acids. The ends were cut back, 8 bases at V and 4 bases at J, with 18 bases in the middle. CDR3 region: CSIGRGNVYEQYL. In DNA form, the CDR3 reads TGCAGCATTGGACGGGGGAATGTTTACGAGCAGTACCTC.

The chain employs TRBV7-3 and TRBJ2-3; 8 positions agree with TRBD2. With 2 bases clipped from V and 2 bases from J, the junction kept 3 bases outside the gene matches. The CDR3 sequence is 15 residues long. Germline V CDR1 and CDR2: SGHTA, FQGTGA. CDR3 amino acids: CASSLGGGLTDTQYF. CDR3 DNA: TGTGCCAGCAGCTTAGGCGGGGGGCTCACAGATACGCAGTATTTT.

Notes on this clonotype: The junction and the germline gene differ at one end; a read error may be behind it. V usage is TRBV29-1 and J usage is TRBJ2-3, with D possibly being TRBD1 (6 bases). CDR3 length equals 12 residues. The V gene's germline CDR1 is SQVTM and CDR2 ANQGSEA. CDR3 region: CSVVGTPDTQCF. The CDR3 region has the DNA TGCAGCGTTGTCGGGACACCAGATACGCAGTGTTTT.

This clonotype has ten or more counts. The chain uses TRBV28 and TRBJ2-5, with D perhaps given as TRBD1 or TRBD2 (5 bases each). Germline lookup yields CDR1 MDHEN and CDR2 SYDVKM. CDR3 length equals 13 residues. V lost 4 bases and J 9 bases, leaving 15 bases between the germline ends. CDR3: CASSSGTLGAQYF. For the CDR3, the DNA is TGTGCCAGCAGTTCCGGGACCCTTGGGGCCCAGTACTTC.

Concerning this clonotype itself: A junction boundary mismatches the germline segment, possibly from a read error. The rearrangement uses TRBV11-2 and TRBJ2-7; the D gene is possibly TRBD1 (6 bases). The germline gives CDR1 SGHAT, CDR2 FQNNGV. This CDR3 region has 17 residues. The CDR3 bases are TGTGCCAGCAGCTCAGACTTCGGGACACCTAGCTCCTACGAGCAGCACTTC. Protein: CASSSDFGTPSSYEQHF.

Notes on this clonotype: Without the conserved terminal phenylalanine or tryptophan, this CDR3 likely stems from a read error. The chain couples TRBV5-5 to TRBJ2-3, with a possible D match to TRBD2 (6 bases). The CDR3 is 19 amino acids. CDR1 and CDR2 from the germline V gene are SGHKS and YYEKEE (reference sequence). The CDR3 DNA follows: TGTGTCAGCGGCTGGCTCCCCGCTGAACCGGGACTCCCTTTGGGTACGCAGTATCTT. Protein sequence: CVSGWLPAEPGLPLGTQYL.

A note on this clonotype: With a much larger clone just one base away, this may be a read error. The chain has TRBV6-5 and TRBJ2-1, with D unclear. CDR3 length: 12 amino acids. The germline CDR1 and CDR2 sequences are MNHEY and SVGAGI. This chain's CDR3 is CASNYSRHEQFF. In nucleotides, the CDR3 is TGTGCCAGCAATTACTCGCGCCATGAGCAGTTCTTC.

About this clonotype itself: At one end the junction does not follow the germline gene, possibly because of a read error. The rearrangement joins TRBV12-3 or TRBV12-4 to TRBJ2-7; D not resolved. The CDR3 loop spans 14 amino acids. CDR3 protein: CANSFPQGSYEQHF. Written as DNA, the CDR3 is TGTGCCAACAGTTTCCCTCAAGGCTCCTACGAGCAGCACTTC.

The rearrangement links TRBV4-1 to TRBJ2-7, with 10 bases aligning to TRBD2. Germline CDR1 is MGHRA and CDR2 is YSYEKL. V gave up 8 bases and J gave up 3 bases; unmatched junction bases: 10. This CDR3 region has 15 residues. DNA of the CDR3: TGCGCCAGCGGTCAGGCTTCTAGCGGGAGCTACGAGCAGTACTTC. This encodes CASGQASSGSYEQYF.

This chain links TRBV7-6 with TRBJ2-7, with 10 bases matching TRBD2. J lost 2 bases, V lost 5 bases, and 6 bases had no gene match. Germline V lookup: CDR1 SGHVS, CDR2 FNYEAQ. The CDR3 totals 15 residues. This chain's CDR3 is CASSPSTSGPYEQYF. The CDR3 DNA reads TGTGCCAGCAGCCCCTCGACTAGCGGGCCCTACGAGCAGTACTTC.

Note on this clonotype: One junction end does not reproduce the germline sequence, and a read error may be involved. The chain carries TRBV12-3 or TRBV12-4 and TRBJ2-7; no firm D call. The CDR3 extends over 14 amino acids. CDR3: CASSLTFASYEEYF. The DNA of the CDR3 is TGTGCCAGCAGTTTAACGTTTGCGTCCTACGAGGAGTACTTC.

In its sample, this clonotype was seen many times. CDR3 in amino acids: CAVQQGMNTEAFF. CDR3 sequence (DNA): TGTGCCGTCCAACAGGGAATGAACACTGAAGCTTTCTTT. The rearrangement links TRBV10-3 to TRBJ1-1; perhaps TRBD1 as D (6 bases). CDR3 length: 13 residues. Germline V lookup: CDR1 ENHRY, CDR2 SYGVKD. V lost 11 bases to trimming and J lost 0 bases, with 13 bases between them.

This clonotype occurred a few times. With a much larger clone just one base away, this may be a read error. The rearrangement uses TRBV6-1 and TRBJ2-4; D gene ambiguous. Looked up from germline, CDR1 is MNHNS and CDR2 is SASEGT. The CDR3 is made up of 15 amino acids. Trimming left V 1 base short and J 0 bases short, with 7 bases between. The CDR3 DNA follows: TGTGCCAGCAGTGAAGGCTTCCCAGCCAAAAACATTCAGTACTTC. Amino acid sequence: CASSEGFPAKNIQYF.

The chain is built from TRBV25-1 and TRBJ2-2; tentatively, D is TRBD2 (6 bases). The germline V gene has CDR1 MGHDK and CDR2 SYGVNS. Trimming left V 7 bases short and J 4 bases short, with 19 bases between. The CDR3 length is 16 residues. CDR3 loop: CASTSHRLGSTGELFF. CDR3 coding DNA: TGTGCCAGCACCAGCCACCGACTAGGGAGCACCGGGGAGCTGTTTTTT.

Points on this clonotype: As the CDR3 is not closed by the conserved phenylalanine or tryptophan, this likely results from a read error. The chain employs TRBV5-5 and TRBJ2-7; 13 nucleotides agree with TRBD2. After removal of 7 bases from V and 7 bases from J, the junction contained 5 bases not matched to a gene. Germline loops: CDR1 SGHKS, CDR2 YYEKEE (reference sequence). This CDR3 region has 13 residues. CDR3 sequence reads: CASGWGLAGEQYS. The CDR3 DNA is TGTGCCAGCGGCTGGGGACTAGCGGGGGAGCAGTACTCC.